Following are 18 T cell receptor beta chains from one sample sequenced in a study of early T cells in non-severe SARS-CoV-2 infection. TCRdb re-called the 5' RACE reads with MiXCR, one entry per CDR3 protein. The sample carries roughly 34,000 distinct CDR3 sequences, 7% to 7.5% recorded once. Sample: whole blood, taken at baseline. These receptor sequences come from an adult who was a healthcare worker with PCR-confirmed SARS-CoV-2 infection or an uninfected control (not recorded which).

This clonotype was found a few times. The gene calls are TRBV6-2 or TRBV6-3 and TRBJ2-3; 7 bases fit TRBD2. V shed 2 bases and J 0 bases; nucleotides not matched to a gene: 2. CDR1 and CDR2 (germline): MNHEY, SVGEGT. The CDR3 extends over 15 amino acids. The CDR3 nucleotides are TGTGCCAGCAGTTACCCGGGAGGAAGCACAGATACGCAGTATTTT. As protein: CASSYPGGSTDTQYF.

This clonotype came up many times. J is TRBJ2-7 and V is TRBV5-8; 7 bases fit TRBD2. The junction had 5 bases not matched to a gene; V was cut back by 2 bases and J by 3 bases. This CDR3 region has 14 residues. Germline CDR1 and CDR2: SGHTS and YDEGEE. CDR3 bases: TGTGCCAGCAGCTTATGGGCGGGAGACTACGAGCAGTACGTC. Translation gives CASSLWAGDYEQYV.

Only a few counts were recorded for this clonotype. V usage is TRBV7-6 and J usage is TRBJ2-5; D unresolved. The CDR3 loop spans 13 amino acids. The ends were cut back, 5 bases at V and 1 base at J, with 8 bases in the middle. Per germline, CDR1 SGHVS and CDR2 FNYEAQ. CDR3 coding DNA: TGTGCCAGCAGCATCAATTCCCAAGAGACCCAGTACTTC. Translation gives CASSINSQETQYF.

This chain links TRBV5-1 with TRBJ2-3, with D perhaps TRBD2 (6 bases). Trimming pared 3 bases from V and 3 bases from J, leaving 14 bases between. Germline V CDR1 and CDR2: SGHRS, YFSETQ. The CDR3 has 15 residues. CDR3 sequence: CASSSARLGTDTQYF. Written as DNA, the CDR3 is TGCGCCAGCAGCTCGGCTCGACTAGGTACAGATACGCAGTATTTT.

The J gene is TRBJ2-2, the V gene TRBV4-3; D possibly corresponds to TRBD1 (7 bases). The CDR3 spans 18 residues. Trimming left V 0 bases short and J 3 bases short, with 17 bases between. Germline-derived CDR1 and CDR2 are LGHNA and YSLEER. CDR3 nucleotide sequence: TGCGCCAGCAGCCAAGAGCCAGGGGGGTATTGGGACACCGGGGAGCTGTTTTTT. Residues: CASSQEPGGYWDTGELFF.

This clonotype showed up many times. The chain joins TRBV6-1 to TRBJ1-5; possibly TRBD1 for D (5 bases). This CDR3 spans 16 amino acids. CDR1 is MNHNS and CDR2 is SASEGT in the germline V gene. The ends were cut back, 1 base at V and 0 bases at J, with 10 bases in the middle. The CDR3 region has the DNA TGTGCCAGCAGTGAAGGGAGGGGATATAGCAATCAGCCCCAGCATTTT. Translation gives CASSEGRGYSNQPQHF.

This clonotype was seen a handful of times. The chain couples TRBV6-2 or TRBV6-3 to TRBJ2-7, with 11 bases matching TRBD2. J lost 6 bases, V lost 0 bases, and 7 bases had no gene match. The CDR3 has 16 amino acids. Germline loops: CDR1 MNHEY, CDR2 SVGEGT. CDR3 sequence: CASSYSKTSGSREQYV. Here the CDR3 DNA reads TGTGCCAGCAGTTACTCGAAAACTAGCGGGAGTCGCGAGCAGTACGTC.

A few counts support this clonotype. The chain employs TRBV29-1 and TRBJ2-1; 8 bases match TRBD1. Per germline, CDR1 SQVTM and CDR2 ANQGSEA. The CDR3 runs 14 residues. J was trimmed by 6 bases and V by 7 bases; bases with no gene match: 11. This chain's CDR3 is CSAGQGGVGNEQFF. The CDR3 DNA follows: TGCAGCGCCGGACAGGGCGGGGTCGGCAATGAGCAGTTCTTC.

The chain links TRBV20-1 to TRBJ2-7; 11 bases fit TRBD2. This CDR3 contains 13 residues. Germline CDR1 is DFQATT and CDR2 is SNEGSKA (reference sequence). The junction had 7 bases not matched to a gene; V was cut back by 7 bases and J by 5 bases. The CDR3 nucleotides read TGCAGTGGCAGTAGCGGGAGGGTCAACGAGCAGTACTTC. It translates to CSGSSGRVNEQYF.

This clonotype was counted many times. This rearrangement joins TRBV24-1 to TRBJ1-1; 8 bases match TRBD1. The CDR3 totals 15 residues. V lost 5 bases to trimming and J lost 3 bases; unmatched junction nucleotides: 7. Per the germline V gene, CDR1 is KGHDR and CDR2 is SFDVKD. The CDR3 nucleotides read TGTGCCACCAGTGCCCAGGGGGCTGAGCACACTGAAGCTTTCTTT. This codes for CATSAQGAEHTEAFF.

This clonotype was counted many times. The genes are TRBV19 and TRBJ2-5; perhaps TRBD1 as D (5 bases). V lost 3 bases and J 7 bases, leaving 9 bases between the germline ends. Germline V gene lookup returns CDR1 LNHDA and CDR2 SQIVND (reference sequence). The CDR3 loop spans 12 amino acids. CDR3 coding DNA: TGTGCCAGTAGTATCGAAGGGGTGACCCAGTACTTC. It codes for CASSIEGVTQYF.

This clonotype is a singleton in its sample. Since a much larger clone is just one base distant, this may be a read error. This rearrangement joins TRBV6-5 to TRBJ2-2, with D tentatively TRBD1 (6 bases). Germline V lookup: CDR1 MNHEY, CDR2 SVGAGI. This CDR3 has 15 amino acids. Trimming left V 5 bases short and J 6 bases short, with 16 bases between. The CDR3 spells CASSVRDIRAGELFF. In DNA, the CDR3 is TGTGCCAGCAGTGTACGGGACATCCGCGCCGGGGAGCTGTTTTTT.

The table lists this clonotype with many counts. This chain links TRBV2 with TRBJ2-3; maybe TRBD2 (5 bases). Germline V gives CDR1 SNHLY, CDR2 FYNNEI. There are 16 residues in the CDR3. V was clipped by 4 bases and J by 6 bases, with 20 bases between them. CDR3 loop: CASSVMGGRGLDTQYF. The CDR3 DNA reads TGTGCCAGCAGTGTTATGGGCGGTAGAGGGTTGGATACGCAGTATTTT.

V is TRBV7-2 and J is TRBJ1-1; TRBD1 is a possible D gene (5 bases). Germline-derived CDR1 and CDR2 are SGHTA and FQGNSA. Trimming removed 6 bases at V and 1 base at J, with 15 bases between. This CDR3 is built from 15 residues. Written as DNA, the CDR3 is TGTGCCAGCAGTCCCCGACAGAGCCCGAACACTGAAGCTTTCTTT. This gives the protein CASSPRQSPNTEAFF. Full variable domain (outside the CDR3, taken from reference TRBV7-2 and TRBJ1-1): GAGVSQSPSNKVTEKGKDVELRCDPISGHTALYWYRQSLGQGLEFLIYFQGNSAPDKSGLPSDRFSAERTGGSVSTLTIQRTQQEDSAVYLCASSPRQSPNTEAFFGQGTRLTVV.

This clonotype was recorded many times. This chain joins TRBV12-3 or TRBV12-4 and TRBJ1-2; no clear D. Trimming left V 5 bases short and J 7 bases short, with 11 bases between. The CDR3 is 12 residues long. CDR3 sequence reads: CASSLRQSGYTF. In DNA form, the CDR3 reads TGTGCCAGCAGTCTACGGCAATCTGGCTACACCTTC.

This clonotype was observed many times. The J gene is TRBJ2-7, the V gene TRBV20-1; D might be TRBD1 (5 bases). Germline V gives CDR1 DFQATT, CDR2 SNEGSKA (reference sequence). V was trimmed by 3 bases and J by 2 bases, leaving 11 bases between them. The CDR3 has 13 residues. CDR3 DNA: TGCAGTGCTAGTGGGGCAGGGACCTACGAGCAGTACGTC. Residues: CSASGAGTYEQYV.

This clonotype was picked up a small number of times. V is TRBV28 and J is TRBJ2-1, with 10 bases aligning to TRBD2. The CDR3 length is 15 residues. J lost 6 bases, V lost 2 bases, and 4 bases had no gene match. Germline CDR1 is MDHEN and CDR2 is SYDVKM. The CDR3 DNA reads TGTGCCAGCAGTTTACCCGGGACTAGCGTCAATGAGCAGTTCTTC. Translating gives CASSLPGTSVNEQFF. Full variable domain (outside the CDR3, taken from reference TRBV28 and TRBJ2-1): DVKVTQSSRYLVKRTGEKVFLECVQDMDHENMFWYRQDPGLGLRLIYFSYDVKMKEKGDIPEGYSVSREKKERFSLILESASTNQTSMYLCASSLPGTSVNEQFFGPGTRLTVL.

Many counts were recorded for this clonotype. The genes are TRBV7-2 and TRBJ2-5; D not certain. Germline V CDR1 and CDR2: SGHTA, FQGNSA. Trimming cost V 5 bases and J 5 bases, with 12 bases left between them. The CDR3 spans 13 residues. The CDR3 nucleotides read TGTGCCAGCAGCATGCATATGGTGGAGACCCAGTACTTC. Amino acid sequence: CASSMHMVETQYF.